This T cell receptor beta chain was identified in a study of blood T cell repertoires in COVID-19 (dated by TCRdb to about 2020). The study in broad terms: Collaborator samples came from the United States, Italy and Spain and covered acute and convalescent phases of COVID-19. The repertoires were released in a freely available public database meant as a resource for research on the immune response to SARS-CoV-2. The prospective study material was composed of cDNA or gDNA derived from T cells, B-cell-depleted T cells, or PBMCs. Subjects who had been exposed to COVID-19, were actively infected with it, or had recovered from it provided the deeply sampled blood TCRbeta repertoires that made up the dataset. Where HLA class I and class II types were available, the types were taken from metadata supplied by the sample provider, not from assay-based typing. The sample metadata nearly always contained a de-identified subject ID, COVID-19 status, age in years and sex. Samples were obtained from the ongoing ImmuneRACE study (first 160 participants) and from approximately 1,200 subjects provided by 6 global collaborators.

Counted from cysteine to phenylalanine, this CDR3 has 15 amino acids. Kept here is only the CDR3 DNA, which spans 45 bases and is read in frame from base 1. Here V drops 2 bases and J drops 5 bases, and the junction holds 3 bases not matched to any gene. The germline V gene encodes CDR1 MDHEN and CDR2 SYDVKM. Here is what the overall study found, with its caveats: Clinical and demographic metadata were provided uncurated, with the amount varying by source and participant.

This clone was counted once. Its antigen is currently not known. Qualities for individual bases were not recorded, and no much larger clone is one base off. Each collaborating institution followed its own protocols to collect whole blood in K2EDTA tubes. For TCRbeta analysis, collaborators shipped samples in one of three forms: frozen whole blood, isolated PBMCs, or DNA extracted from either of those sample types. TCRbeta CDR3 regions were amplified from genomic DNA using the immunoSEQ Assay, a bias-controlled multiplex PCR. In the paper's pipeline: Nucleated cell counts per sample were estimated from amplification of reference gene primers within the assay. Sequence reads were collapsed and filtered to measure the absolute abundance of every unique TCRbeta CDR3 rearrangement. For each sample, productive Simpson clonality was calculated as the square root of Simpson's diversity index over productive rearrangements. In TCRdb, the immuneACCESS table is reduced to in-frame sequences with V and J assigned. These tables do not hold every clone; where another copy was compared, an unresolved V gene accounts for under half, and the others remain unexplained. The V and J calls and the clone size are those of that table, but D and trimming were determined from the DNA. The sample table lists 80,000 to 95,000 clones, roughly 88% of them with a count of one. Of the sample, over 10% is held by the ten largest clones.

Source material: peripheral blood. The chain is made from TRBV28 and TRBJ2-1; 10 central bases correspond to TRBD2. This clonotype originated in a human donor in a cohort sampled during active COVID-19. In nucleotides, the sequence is TGTGCCAGCAGTTTACCTAGCGGGAGCGACAATGAGCAGTTCTTC. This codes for CASSLPSGSDNEQFF.